This T cell receptor (beta chain) was sequenced in a study of beta chain features in type 1 diabetes. Notes on the study in general: In these data, an HLA type influence on TCRB rearrangement remained unresolved. Moderate yet significant TCRB CDR3 shortening was seen in Type 1 diabetes patients in all four CD4+ subsets. Insertions at VDJ junctions were less frequent in type 1 diabetes patients. These patients also deleted more nucleotides at the same junctions.

Points on this clone: Its antigen is unknown.

Per germline, CDR1 SGHTA and CDR2 FQGNSA. V was clipped by 9 bases and J by 2 bases, with 14 bases between them. This CDR3 spans 13 amino acids. All of the isolated RNA was reverse transcribed, so expressed TCRB transcripts were sequenced. Sequencing used immunoSEQ multiplex PCR; TCRdb keeps in-frame clones, though not all of them. The repertoire includes 600,000 to 700,000 clones, around 12% of them detected once, and more than 0.1% sits in the top ten. The gene calls are TRBV7-2 and TRBJ2-7; perhaps TRBD1 as D (6 bases). The sequencing input was naive CD4+ T cells from blood. This TCR derives from a man aged 30 to 45 with type 1 diabetes. The chain's CDR3 is CASENRATYEQYF. CDR3 bases: TGTGCCAGTGAGAACAGGGCCACCTACGAGCAGTACTTC.